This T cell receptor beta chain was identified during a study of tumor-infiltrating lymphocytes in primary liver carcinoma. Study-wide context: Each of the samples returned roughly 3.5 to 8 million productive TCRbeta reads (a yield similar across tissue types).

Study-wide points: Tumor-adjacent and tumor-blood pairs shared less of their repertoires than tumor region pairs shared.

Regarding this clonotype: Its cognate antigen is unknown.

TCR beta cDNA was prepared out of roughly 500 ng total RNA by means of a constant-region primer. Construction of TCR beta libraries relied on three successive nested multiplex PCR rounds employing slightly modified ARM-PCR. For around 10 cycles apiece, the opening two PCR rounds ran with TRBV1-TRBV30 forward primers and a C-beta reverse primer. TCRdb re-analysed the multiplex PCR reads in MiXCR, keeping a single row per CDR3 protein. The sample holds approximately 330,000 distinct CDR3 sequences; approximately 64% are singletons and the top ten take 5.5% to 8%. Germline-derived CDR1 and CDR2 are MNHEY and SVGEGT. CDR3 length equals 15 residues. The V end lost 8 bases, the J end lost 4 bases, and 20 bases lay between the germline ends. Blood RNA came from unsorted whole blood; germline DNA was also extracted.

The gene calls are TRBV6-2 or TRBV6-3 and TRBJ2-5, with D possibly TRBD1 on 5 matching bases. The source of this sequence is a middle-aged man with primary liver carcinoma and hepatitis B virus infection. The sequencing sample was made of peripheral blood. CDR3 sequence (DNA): TGTGCCAGCGCGCGAGACAGCCTAATGGGAGAGACCCAGTACTTC. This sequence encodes CASARDSLMGETQYF.